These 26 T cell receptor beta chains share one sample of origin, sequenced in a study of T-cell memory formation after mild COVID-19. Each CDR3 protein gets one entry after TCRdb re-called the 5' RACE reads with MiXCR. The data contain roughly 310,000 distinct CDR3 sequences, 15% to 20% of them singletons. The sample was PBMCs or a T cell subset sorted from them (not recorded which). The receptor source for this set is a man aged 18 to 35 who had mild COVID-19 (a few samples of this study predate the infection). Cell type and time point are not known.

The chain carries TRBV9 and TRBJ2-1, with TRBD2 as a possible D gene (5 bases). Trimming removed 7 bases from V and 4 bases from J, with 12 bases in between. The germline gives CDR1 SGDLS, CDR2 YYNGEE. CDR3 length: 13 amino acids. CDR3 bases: TGTGCCAGCCAGTTGGGAGCGTACAATGAGCAGTTCTTC. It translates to CASQLGAYNEQFF.

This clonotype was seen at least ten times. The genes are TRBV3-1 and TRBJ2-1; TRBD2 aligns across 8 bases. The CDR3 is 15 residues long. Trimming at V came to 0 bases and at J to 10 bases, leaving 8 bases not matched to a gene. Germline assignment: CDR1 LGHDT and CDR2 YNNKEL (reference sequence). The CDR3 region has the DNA TGTGCCAGCAGCCAAGATGCCGGGGGGGCCCCCGAGCAGTTCTTC. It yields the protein CASSQDAGGAPEQFF.

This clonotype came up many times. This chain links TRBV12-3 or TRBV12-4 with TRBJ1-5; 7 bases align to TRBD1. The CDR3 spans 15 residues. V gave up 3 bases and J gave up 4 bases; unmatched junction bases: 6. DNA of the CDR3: TGTGCCAGCAGTTTTAGGACAGGTCGAAATCAGCCCCAGCATTTT. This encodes CASSFRTGRNQPQHF.

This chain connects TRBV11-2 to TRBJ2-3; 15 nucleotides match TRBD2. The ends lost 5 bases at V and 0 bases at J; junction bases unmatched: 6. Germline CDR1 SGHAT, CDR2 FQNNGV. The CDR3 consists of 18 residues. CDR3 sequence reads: CASSRTSGGDLSTDTQYF. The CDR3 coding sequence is TGTGCCAGCAGCCGGACTAGCGGGGGGGATCTTAGCACAGATACGCAGTATTTT.

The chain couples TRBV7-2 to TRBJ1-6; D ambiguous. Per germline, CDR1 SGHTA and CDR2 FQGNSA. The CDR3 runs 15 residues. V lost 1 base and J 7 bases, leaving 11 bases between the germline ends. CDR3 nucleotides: TGTGCCAGCAGCTTAGTCCAGTGGGCAAATTCACCCCTCCACTTT. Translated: CASSLVQWANSPLHF.

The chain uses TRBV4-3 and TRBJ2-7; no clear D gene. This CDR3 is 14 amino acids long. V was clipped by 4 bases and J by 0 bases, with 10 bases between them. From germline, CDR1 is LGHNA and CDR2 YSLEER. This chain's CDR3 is CASSLKVSSYEQYF. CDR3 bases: TGCGCCAGCAGCCTAAAGGTCAGCTCCTACGAGCAGTACTTC.

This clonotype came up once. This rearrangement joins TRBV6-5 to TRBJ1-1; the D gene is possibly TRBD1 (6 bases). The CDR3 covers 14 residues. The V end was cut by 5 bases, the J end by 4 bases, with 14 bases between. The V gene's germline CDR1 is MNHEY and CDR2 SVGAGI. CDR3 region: CASSRYRVPTEAFF. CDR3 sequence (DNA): TGTGCCAGCAGTCGCTACAGGGTCCCCACTGAAGCTTTCTTT.

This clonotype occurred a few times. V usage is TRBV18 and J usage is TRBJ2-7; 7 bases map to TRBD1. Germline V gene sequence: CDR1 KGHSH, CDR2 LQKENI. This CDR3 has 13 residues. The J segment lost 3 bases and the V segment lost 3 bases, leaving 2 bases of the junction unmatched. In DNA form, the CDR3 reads TGTGCCAGCTCACCGGACAGGAGCTACGAGCAGTACGTC. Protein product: CASSPDRSYEQYV.

Here the CDR3 reads CASSHEGTFYNEQFF. The DNA for the CDR3 is TGCGCCAGCAGCCACGAGGGGACATTCTACAATGAGCAGTTCTTC. The rearrangement joins TRBV5-1 to TRBJ2-1, with a weak D call TRBD1 (6 bases). Germline CDR1 is SGHRS and CDR2 is YFSETQ. This CDR3 spans 15 amino acids. V was shortened by 4 bases and J by 3 bases, with 14 bases between the two germline ends.

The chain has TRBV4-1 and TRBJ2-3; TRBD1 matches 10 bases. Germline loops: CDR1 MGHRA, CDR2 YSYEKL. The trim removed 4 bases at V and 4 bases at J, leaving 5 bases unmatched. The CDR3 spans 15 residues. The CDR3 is CASSLRDRGPDTQYF. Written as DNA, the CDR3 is TGCGCCAGCAGCCTCCGGGACAGGGGCCCAGATACGCAGTATTTT.

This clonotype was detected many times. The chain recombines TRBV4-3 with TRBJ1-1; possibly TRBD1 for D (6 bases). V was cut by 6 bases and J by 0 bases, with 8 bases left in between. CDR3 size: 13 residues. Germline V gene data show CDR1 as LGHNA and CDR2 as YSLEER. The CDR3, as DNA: TGCGCCAGCAGGCGGACAGTGAACACTGAAGCTTTCTTT. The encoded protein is CASRRTVNTEAFF.

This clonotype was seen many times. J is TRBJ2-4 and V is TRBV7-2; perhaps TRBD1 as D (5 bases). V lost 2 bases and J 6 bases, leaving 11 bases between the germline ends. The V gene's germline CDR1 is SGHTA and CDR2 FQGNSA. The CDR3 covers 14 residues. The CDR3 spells CASSLSQGGNIQYF. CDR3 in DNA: TGTGCCAGCAGCTTAAGCCAGGGCGGAAACATTCAGTACTTC.

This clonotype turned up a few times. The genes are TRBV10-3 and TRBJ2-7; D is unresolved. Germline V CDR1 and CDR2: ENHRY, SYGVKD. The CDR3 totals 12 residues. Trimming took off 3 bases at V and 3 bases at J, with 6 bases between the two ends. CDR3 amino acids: CAISEQIYEQYF. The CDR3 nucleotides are TGTGCCATCAGTGAACAAATCTACGAGCAGTACTTC.

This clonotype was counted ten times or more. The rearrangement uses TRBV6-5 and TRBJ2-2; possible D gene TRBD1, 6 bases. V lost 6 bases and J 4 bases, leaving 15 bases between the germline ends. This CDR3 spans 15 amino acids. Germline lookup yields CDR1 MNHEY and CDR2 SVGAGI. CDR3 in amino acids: CASSPGVPATGELFF. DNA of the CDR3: TGTGCCAGCAGCCCAGGGGTTCCGGCCACCGGGGAGCTGTTTTTT.

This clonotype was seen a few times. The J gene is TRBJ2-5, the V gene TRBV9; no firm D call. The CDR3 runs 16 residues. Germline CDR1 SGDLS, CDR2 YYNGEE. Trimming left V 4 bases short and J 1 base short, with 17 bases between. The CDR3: CASSKARVSSQETQYF. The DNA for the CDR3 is TGTGCCAGCAGCAAGGCCCGGGTCAGCTCCCAAGAGACCCAGTACTTC.

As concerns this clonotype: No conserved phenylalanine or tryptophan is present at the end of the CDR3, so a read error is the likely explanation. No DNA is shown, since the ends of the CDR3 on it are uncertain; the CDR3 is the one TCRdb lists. The CDR3 sequence is CASSPRRAGK. V gene TRBV19 combines with J gene TRBJ1-2. The CDR3 is 10 amino acids in total, end residues counted. The germline V gene has CDR1 LNHDA and CDR2 SQIVND (reference sequence).

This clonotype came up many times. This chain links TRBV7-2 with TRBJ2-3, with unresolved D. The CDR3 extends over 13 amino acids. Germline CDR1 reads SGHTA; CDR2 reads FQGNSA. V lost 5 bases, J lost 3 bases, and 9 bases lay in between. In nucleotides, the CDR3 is TGTGCCAGCAGCCTCGTCAGGACAGATACGCAGTATTTT. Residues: CASSLVRTDTQYF.

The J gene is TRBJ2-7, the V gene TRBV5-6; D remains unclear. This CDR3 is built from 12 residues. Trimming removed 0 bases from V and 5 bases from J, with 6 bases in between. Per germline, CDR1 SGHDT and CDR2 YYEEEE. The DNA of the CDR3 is TGTGCCAGCAGCTTGGCGATGGACGAGCAGTACTTC. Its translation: CASSLAMDEQYF.

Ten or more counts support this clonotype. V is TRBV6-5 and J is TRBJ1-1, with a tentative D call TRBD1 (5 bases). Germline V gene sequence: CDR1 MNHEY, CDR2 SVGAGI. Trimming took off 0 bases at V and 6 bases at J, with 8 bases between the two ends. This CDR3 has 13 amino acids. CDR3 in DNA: TGTGCCAGCAGTTACTCGGGGGGACCTGAAGCTTTCTTT. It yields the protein CASSYSGGPEAFF.

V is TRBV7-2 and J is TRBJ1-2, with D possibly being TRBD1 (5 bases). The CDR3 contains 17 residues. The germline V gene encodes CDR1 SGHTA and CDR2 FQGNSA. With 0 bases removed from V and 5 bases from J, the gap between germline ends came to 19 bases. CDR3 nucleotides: TGTGCCAGCAGCTTAGCCCCTGTAGGCGGGGGGTCTTATGGCTACACCTTC. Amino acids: CASSLAPVGGGSYGYTF.

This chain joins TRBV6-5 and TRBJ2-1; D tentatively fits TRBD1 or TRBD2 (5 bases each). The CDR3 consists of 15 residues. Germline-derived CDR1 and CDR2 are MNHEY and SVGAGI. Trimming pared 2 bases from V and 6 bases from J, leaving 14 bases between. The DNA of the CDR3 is TGTGCCAGCAGTTACAGCCGACTTGGGGGCAATGAGCAGTTCTTC. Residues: CASSYSRLGGNEQFF.

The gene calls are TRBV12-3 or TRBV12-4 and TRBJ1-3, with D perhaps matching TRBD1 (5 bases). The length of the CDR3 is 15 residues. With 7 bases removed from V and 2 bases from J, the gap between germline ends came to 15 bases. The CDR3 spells CASTTAMGAGNTIYF. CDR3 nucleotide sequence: TGTGCCAGCACCACAGCCATGGGGGCTGGAAACACCATATATTTT.

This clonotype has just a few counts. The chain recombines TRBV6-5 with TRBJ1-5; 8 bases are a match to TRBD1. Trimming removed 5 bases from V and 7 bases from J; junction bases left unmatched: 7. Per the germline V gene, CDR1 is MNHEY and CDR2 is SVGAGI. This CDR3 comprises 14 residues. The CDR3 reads CASSTTGVRQPQHF. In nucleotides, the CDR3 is TGTGCCAGCAGTACGACAGGGGTTCGGCAGCCCCAGCATTTT.

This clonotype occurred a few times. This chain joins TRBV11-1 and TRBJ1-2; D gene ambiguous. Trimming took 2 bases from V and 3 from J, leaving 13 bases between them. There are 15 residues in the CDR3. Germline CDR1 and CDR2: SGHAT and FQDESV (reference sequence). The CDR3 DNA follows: TGTGCCAGCAGCTTATCTCCGGAGGCAGACTATGGCTACACCTTC. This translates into CASSLSPEADYGYTF.

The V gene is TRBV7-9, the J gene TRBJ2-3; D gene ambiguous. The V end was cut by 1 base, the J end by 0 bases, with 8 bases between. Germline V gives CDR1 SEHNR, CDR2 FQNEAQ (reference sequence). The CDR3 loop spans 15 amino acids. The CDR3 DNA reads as TGTGCCAGCAGCTTAGATTGGGCTAGCACAGATACGCAGTATTTT. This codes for CASSLDWASTDTQYF.

CDR3 in DNA: TGTGCCAGCAGTTACGGTTTCGGGGCAACTAACTATGGCTACACCTTC. It encodes CASSYGFGATNYGYTF. The chain joins TRBV6-5 to TRBJ1-2, with TRBD1 as a possible D gene (5 bases). The germline CDR1 and CDR2 sequences are MNHEY and SVGAGI. V lost 2 bases, J lost 0 bases, and 13 bases lay in between. The CDR3 is 16 amino acids.